These 15 T cell receptor beta chains were sequenced from one sample in a study of T cell repertoires in cytomegalovirus infection. No antigen is known for these receptors. TCRdb recomputed calls from the reads with MiXCR, one row per CDR3 protein. Among 110,000 or so distinct CDR3 sequences, 25% to 35% were seen once, and the ten largest hold roughly 77%. The specimen was CD8+ T cells from cultured PBMCs, collected from culture after CMV antigen stimulation. The receptors shown here come from a human donor in good health (CMV status not recorded). Some clones in this sample may be carry-over from other donors' samples.

There are a few counts of this clonotype. V and J are TRBV6-2 or TRBV6-3 and TRBJ2-2; D remains ambiguous. V was pared by 0 bases and J by 2 bases, with 10 bases between. Germline V gives CDR1 MNHEY, CDR2 SVGEGT. This CDR3 spans 16 amino acids. Here the CDR3 reads CASSYSASPNTGELFF. For the CDR3, the DNA is TGTGCCAGCAGTTACTCGGCCAGTCCCAACACCGGGGAGCTGTTTTTT.

The rearrangement joins TRBV7-4 to TRBJ2-5; D unresolved. The length of the CDR3 is 16 residues. V lost 5 bases, J lost 1 base, and 17 bases lay in between. The germline gives CDR1 SGHVT, CDR2 SQSDAQ. DNA for the CDR3: TGTGCCAGCAGCCTCCCTGATGAAGGCCTCCAAGAGACCCAGTACTTC. Translating it yields CASSLPDEGLQETQYF.

This clonotype was picked up many times. This chain links TRBV7-9 with TRBJ2-3; the D is unclear. V was trimmed by 6 bases and J by 4 bases, leaving 8 bases between them. Germline V lookup: CDR1 SEHNR, CDR2 FQNEAQ (reference sequence). CDR3 size: 12 residues. In DNA, the CDR3 is TGTGCCAGCAGGTACTCCGCAGATACGCAGTATTTT. Encoded protein: CASRYSADTQYF.

This clonotype was picked up many times. The chain recombines TRBV12-3 or TRBV12-4 with TRBJ2-2; 9 nucleotides align to TRBD1. This CDR3 contains 14 residues. V lost 6 bases and J lost 7; bases outside the gene matches: 6. CDR3 region: CASRPGQGIGELFF. CDR3 sequence (DNA): TGTGCCAGCAGACCGGGACAGGGAATCGGGGAGCTGTTTTTT.

The V call is TRBV28, the J call TRBJ2-3; TRBD2 matches 8 bases. Germline CDR1 reads MDHEN; CDR2 reads SYDVKM. The CDR3 is made up of 14 amino acids. V lost 8 bases and J lost 5; bases outside the gene matches: 9. This chain's CDR3 is CASPWGSGGDTQYF. In nucleotides, the CDR3 is TGTGCCAGCCCCTGGGGAAGCGGGGGAGATACGCAGTATTTT.

This clonotype came up many times. The V call is TRBV7-2, the J call TRBJ1-3, with 7 positions matching TRBD1. Germline V gene sequence: CDR1 SGHTA, CDR2 FQGNSA. The length of the CDR3 is 16 residues. Trimming at V came to 5 bases and at J to 2 bases, leaving 9 bases not matched to a gene. In DNA, the CDR3 is TGTGCCAGCAGCCGAGATTGGACAGGAACTGGAAACACCATATATTTT. Its protein is CASSRDWTGTGNTIYF. Looking up the rest from reference TRBV7-2 and TRBJ1-3 gives the full variable domain: GAGVSQSPSNKVTEKGKDVELRCDPISGHTALYWYRQSLGQGLEFLIYFQGNSAPDKSGLPSDRFSAERTGGSVSTLTIQRTQQEDSAVYLCASSRDWTGTGNTIYFGEGSWLTVV.

This clonotype occurred a few times. V usage is TRBV28 and J usage is TRBJ1-5; tentatively, D is TRBD1 (5 bases). Germline V gene data show CDR1 as MDHEN and CDR2 as SYDVKM. Trimming stripped 7 bases from V and 0 bases from J, with 16 bases between. This CDR3 is built from 16 residues. The CDR3 reads CASTPLTVNSNQPQHF. CDR3 coding DNA: TGTGCCAGCACCCCATTGACAGTGAATAGCAATCAGCCCCAGCATTTT.

This clonotype was counted a few times. V gene TRBV24-1 combines with J gene TRBJ2-2; D remains ambiguous. V was cut by 4 bases and J by 7 bases, with 6 bases left in between. This CDR3 contains 12 residues. Germline V gene lookup returns CDR1 KGHDR and CDR2 SFDVKD. CDR3 loop: CATSEHNGELFF. In nucleotides, the CDR3 is TGTGCCACCAGTGAACACAACGGGGAGCTGTTTTTT.

The rearrangement uses TRBV27 and TRBJ2-1; no reliable D call. Per the germline V gene, CDR1 is MNHEY and CDR2 is SMNVEV (reference sequence). Between the trimmed V and J ends, which lost 5 bases and 0 bases, there was a span of 11 bases. The CDR3 covers 15 residues. The CDR3: CASSKYLSSYNEQFF. CDR3 sequence (DNA): TGTGCCAGCAGTAAATACCTTAGCTCCTACAATGAGCAGTTCTTC.

The chain combines TRBV2 with TRBJ2-3; D unclear. CDR3 length: 15 residues. Germline CDR1 SNHLY, CDR2 FYNNEI. V lost 7 bases and J 0 bases, leaving 14 bases between the germline ends. The CDR3 nucleotides read TGTGCCAGCAATTCAAGAACCTCTAGCACAGATACGCAGTATTTT. Protein sequence: CASNSRTSSTDTQYF.

The chain recombines TRBV6-6 with TRBJ2-3, with 8 positions matching TRBD2. There are 15 residues in the CDR3. Looked up from germline, CDR1 is MNHNY and CDR2 is SVGAGI (reference sequence). The trim removed 7 bases at V and 5 bases at J, leaving 11 bases unmatched. The chain's CDR3 is CASTRGGGAVDTQYF. For the CDR3, the DNA is TGTGCCAGCACCCGGGGGGGAGGGGCTGTAGATACGCAGTATTTT.

The genes are TRBV20-1 and TRBJ2-7; D is undetermined. This CDR3 is built from 14 residues. Germline CDR1 DFQATT, CDR2 SNEGSKA (reference sequence). Between the trimmed V and J ends, which lost 1 base and 2 bases, there was a span of 12 bases. The DNA for the CDR3 is TGCAGTGCTAGAGCGGCCCTTGGTACCTACGAGCAGTACTTC. Translated: CSARAALGTYEQYF.

The table lists this clonotype with a few counts. The rearrangement joins TRBV6-2 or TRBV6-3 to TRBJ1-4, with D possibly being TRBD1 (5 bases). This CDR3 contains 14 residues. Trimming shortened V by 6 bases and J by 0 bases, and 8 bases separated the two germline ends. Per the germline V gene, CDR1 is MNHEY and CDR2 is SVGEGT. In DNA form, the CDR3 reads TGTGCCAGCAGGCCGACAGCAACTAATGAAAAACTGTTTTTT. Translated, it gives CASRPTATNEKLFF.

The chain uses TRBV7-3 and TRBJ2-3, with 10 bases identical to TRBD2. The J segment lost 2 bases and the V segment lost 5 bases, leaving 10 bases of the junction unmatched. Germline CDR1 is SGHTA and CDR2 is FQGTGA. This CDR3 is built from 17 residues. The CDR3 nucleotides are TGTGCCAGCAGCCCCGTCGCCACTAGCGGGGCCACAGATACGCAGTATTTT. It translates to CASSPVATSGATDTQYF.

V gene TRBV7-9 combines with J gene TRBJ1-4, with 7 bases identical to TRBD1. V shed 9 bases and J 4 bases; nucleotides not matched to a gene: 8. This CDR3 spans 14 amino acids. Germline values: CDR1 SEHNR, CDR2 FQNEAQ (reference sequence). The CDR3 bases are TGTGCCAGTCGCCGGGACAGCTATAATGAAAAACTGTTTTTT. It codes for CASRRDSYNEKLFF.